The 19 T cell receptor beta chains listed next were all sequenced from one sample in a study of blood T cell repertoires in COVID-19. Clones were read by immunoSEQ multiplex PCR, and TCRdb kept only the in-frame ones, dropping some. The sample shows about 52,000 clones, 70% to 85% of them seen only once. The sequencing sample was made of peripheral blood. These receptors all stem from an elderly man with COVID-19, enrolled during active disease.

The genes are TRBV18 and TRBJ2-5; D not resolved. Trimming left V 4 bases short and J 2 bases short, with 20 bases between. The CDR3 is 17 amino acids. Germline lookup yields CDR1 KGHSH and CDR2 LQKENI. CDR3 loop: CASSRGLGSSVQETQYF. The CDR3 region has the DNA TGTGCCAGCTCACGTGGTCTGGGCAGTTCCGTTCAAGAGACCCAGTACTTC.

Written as DNA, the CDR3 is TGTGCCAGCAGCCCCCGCCGAGGACAGCTTTATGGCTACACCTTC. Protein product: CASSPRRGQLYGYTF. The genes are TRBV9 and TRBJ1-2; D is perhaps TRBD1 (6 bases). V was trimmed by 4 bases and J by 5 bases, leaving 18 bases between them. This CDR3 comprises 15 residues. Germline CDR1 SGDLS, CDR2 YYNGEE. Using reference TRBV9 and TRBJ1-2 for the parts outside the CDR3, the full variable domain is DSGVTQTPKHLITATGQRVTLRCSPRSGDLSVYWYQQSLDQGLQFLIQYYNGEERAKGNILERFSAQQFPDLHSELNLSSLELGDSALYFCASSPRRGQLYGYTFGSGTRLTVV.

The rearrangement links TRBV20-1 to TRBJ2-2, with D possibly being TRBD1 (6 bases). CDR3 size: 11 residues. V dropped 5 bases and J dropped 10 bases, with 11 bases sitting between them. Germline V gene data show CDR1 as DFQATT and CDR2 as SNEGSKA (reference sequence). The DNA of the CDR3 is TGCAGTGCTGGCAGGGGTGAGGAGCTGTTTTTT. This translates into CSAGRGEELFF.

V is TRBV7-9 and J is TRBJ2-7; 9 bases are a match to TRBD1. CDR1 and CDR2 (germline): SEHNR, FQNEAQ (reference sequence). Trimming cost V 1 base and J 4 bases; bases outside gene matches: 2. CDR3 length: 14 amino acids. The CDR3 loop is CASSLGQGVYEQYF. The CDR3 nucleotides are TGTGCCAGCAGCTTAGGACAGGGGGTTTACGAGCAGTACTTC.

CDR3 residues: CASSPSPGGADTGELFF. CDR3 DNA: TGTGCCAGCAGCCCCTCTCCGGGGGGCGCGGACACCGGGGAGCTGTTTTTT. The chain combines TRBV7-8 with TRBJ2-2; TRBD2 might be the D (7 bases). Looked up from germline, CDR1 is SGHVS and CDR2 is FQNEAQ. Trimming took 5 bases from V and 3 from J, leaving 19 bases between them. This CDR3 has 17 residues.

The chain combines TRBV18 with TRBJ1-1, with D possibly TRBD1 on 5 matching bases. The CDR3 contains 15 residues. The V gene lost 3 bases and the J gene lost 2 bases, with 13 bases spanning the gap. The germline CDR1 and CDR2 sequences are KGHSH and LQKENI. The chain's CDR3 is CASSPLQTENTEAFF. The CDR3 nucleotides read TGTGCCAGCTCACCCCTCCAGACAGAAAACACTGAAGCTTTCTTT.

The genes are TRBV6-5 and TRBJ2-7; 10 bases fit TRBD2. Germline loops: CDR1 MNHEY, CDR2 SVGAGI. CDR3 length: 14 amino acids. V trimming: 4 bases; J trimming: 5 bases; junction bases outside the gene matches: 5. The CDR3 bases are TGTGCCAGCAGTTCCGGGACTAGCGCAGACGAGCAGTACTTC. Its protein product is CASSSGTSADEQYF.

The chain joins TRBV5-4 to TRBJ1-1; 8 bases are a match to TRBD1. The CDR3 totals 15 residues. Unmatched junction bases numbered 4, after V lost 1 base and J lost 2 bases. Looked up from germline, CDR1 is SGHNT and CDR2 is YYREEE (reference sequence). CDR3 DNA sequence: TGTGCCAGCAGCTTGCCGACAGGGGCTAACACTGAAGCTTTCTTT. This translates into CASSLPTGANTEAFF.

The gene calls are TRBV7-6 and TRBJ2-5; D is perhaps TRBD1 (6 bases). This CDR3 spans 16 amino acids. Trimming removed 0 bases from V and 2 bases from J, with 13 bases in between. Per the germline V gene, CDR1 is SGHVS and CDR2 is FNYEAQ. The CDR3 nucleotides are TGTGCCAGCAGCTTAGCGCCCCCAGGGGCGCAAGAGACCCAGTACTTC. It specifies CASSLAPPGAQETQYF.

This chain links TRBV11-2 with TRBJ2-7; 10 bases match TRBD2. Germline V gene lookup returns CDR1 SGHAT and CDR2 FQNNGV. The CDR3 totals 14 residues. CDR3 protein: CASSLDGASGGLRV. CDR3 bases: TGTGCCAGCAGCTTAGATGGGGCTAGCGGGGGTCTTCGGGTC.

This clone was counted a few times. The chain uses TRBV18 and TRBJ1-6; a weak D match, TRBD1 (6 bases). This CDR3 comprises 18 residues. CDR1 and CDR2 from the germline V gene are KGHSH and LQKENI. The V end lost 1 base, the J end lost 9 bases, and 22 bases lay between the germline ends. CDR3 in amino acids: CASSPLGLLQGFGSPLHF. The CDR3 nucleotides are TGTGCCAGCTCACCACTAGGCCTCTTACAGGGATTCGGTTCACCCCTCCACTTT. The entire variable domain, with the rest obtained from reference TRBV18 and TRBJ1-6, is as follows: NAGVMQNPRHLVRRRGQEARLRCSPMKGHSHVYWYRQLPEEGLKFMVYLQKENIIDESGMPKERFSAEFPKEGPSILRIQQVVRGDSAAYFCASSPLGLLQGFGSPLHFGNGTRLTVT.

V and J are TRBV2 and TRBJ1-6; tentatively, D is TRBD1 (5 bases). CDR1 SNHLY and CDR2 FYNNEI come from the germline V gene. The V and J ends lost 3 bases and 6 bases respectively, with 6 bases between them. The CDR3 sequence is 13 residues long. The CDR3 is CASSDRVNSPLHF. The CDR3 nucleotides are TGTGCCAGCAGTGACAGGGTTAATTCACCCCTCCACTTT.

V is TRBV27 and J is TRBJ2-7; D is perhaps TRBD1 (5 bases). The germline CDR1 and CDR2 sequences are MNHEY and SMNVEV (reference sequence). The germline V and J ends were trimmed by 2 bases and 6 bases, with 11 bases remaining between them. This CDR3 is 13 amino acids long. In nucleotides, the CDR3 is TGTGCCAGCAGTTTAGGCAGGGAAGCCGAGCAGTACTTC. Its protein is CASSLGREAEQYF.

The CDR3 DNA reads as TGTGCCAGCAGCGAGGGTGGGGGGACTGAAGCTTTCTTT. Translating gives CASSEGGGTEAFF. The V gene is TRBV7-9, the J gene TRBJ1-1; TRBD1 might be the D (5 bases). The CDR3 spans 13 residues. V was shortened by 5 bases and J by 5 bases, with 12 bases between the two germline ends. CDR1 and CDR2 from the germline V gene are SEHNR and FQNEAQ (reference sequence).

This clone was seen a handful of times. This rearrangement joins TRBV28 to TRBJ2-7; D uncertain. The CDR3 totals 13 residues. The V gene lost 2 bases and the J gene lost 2 bases, with 7 bases spanning the gap. CDR1 MDHEN and CDR2 SYDVKM come from the germline V gene. The CDR3 coding sequence is TGTGCCAGCAGTTTAATGGGCCCCTACGAGCAGTACTTC. This sequence encodes CASSLMGPYEQYF.

The chain is built from TRBV24-1 and TRBJ2-1, with D unresolved. V gave up 0 bases and J gave up 0 bases, with 8 bases separating them. CDR3 length equals 16 residues. Germline-derived CDR1 and CDR2 are KGHDR and SFDVKD. The CDR3 coding sequence is TGTGCCACCAGTGATTTGGGCCTCAGCTCCTACAATGAGCAGTTCTTC. Protein product: CATSDLGLSSYNEQFF.

This clone was detected a few times. V gene TRBV4-2 combines with J gene TRBJ1-2; maybe TRBD1 (6 bases). The CDR3 has 16 amino acids. The V end was cut by 0 bases, the J end by 5 bases, with 16 bases between. Germline V gene lookup returns CDR1 LGHNA and CDR2 YNFKEQ. CDR3 residues: CASSQDGTGLPYGYTF. The CDR3 DNA sequence: TGTGCCAGCAGCCAAGATGGAACAGGGCTACCGTATGGCTACACCTTC.

V and J are TRBV9 and TRBJ2-1; tentative D call: TRBD2 (6 bases). Trimming cost V 3 bases and J 4 bases, with 14 bases left between them. The CDR3 consists of 15 residues. In germline, CDR1 is SGDLS, CDR2 YYNGEE. CDR3: CASSAGGKTYNEQFF. The CDR3 coding sequence is TGTGCCAGCAGCGCTGGCGGGAAGACTTACAATGAGCAGTTCTTC.

V is TRBV4-2 and J is TRBJ2-5, with D possibly being TRBD2 (6 bases). The CDR3 is 16 residues long. Germline CDR1 and CDR2: LGHNA and YNFKEQ. Between the trimmed V and J ends, which lost 1 base and 2 bases, there was a span of 14 bases. For the CDR3, the DNA is TGTGCCAGCAGCCAAGGGAGGGGCAGCCGACAAGAGACCCAGTACTTC. Translating it yields CASSQGRGSRQETQYF.